This is a list of T cell receptor beta chains from one sample in a study of T cells of healthy individuals. MiXCR was run by TCRdb on the 5' RACE reads, yielding one entry per CDR3 protein. The table lists tens of thousands of distinct CDR3 sequences, roughly 15% of them singletons, with about 16% in the top ten. Every receptor here comes from a human donor in good health. The conserved cysteine and the conserved F or W are not part of the CDR3 here. Clone size appears in some rows only: once, few, many, or a class for an expanded clone.

size	V	CDR3
many	TRBV27	ASGLVSNEQF
-	TRBV5-5	ASSSTGGNYEQY
-	TRBV5-6	ASSRATRGAEAF
many	TRBV6-1	ASMFGTRAGELF
many	TRBV11-1	ASSFYVSGGPRTYEQY
-	TRBV12-3/TRBV12-4	ASSPGFPDTQY
many	TRBV18	ASSPATNEKLF
-	TRBV7-2	ASSLELETQF
few	TRBV29-1	SAQGIGANVLT
-	TRBV5-1	ASSRDRGHNEQF
many	TRBV30	AWSQDRVGNQPQH
-	TRBV12-3/TRBV12-4	ASSLGQFYGYT
-	TRBV6-2/TRBV6-3	ASSTGFQPQH
few	TRBV7-2	ASSLGGGFEGELF
-	TRBV4-3	ASSQDHRQFGYT
many	TRBV19	ASSMRDSGANVLT
-	TRBV6-2/TRBV6-3	ASEEGRGTVRYQPQH
many	TRBV29-1	SVVPRDKHYEQY
many	TRBV29-1	SARQGASGANVLT
-	TRBV11-2	ASSLASGTASYEQY
few	TRBV7-2	ASRIQETQY
-	TRBV28	ASSLGRLTGELF
-	TRBV7-2	ASSLASAGGSGDTQY
-	TRBV19	ATSGGSGKGREQF
-	TRBV6-5	ASSQMRGNGAYEQY
few	TRBV20-1	SARQGAVAGNTIY
-	TRBV7-2	ASSSFGASDTQY
-	TRBV6-5	ASAQLTGGGGQY
many	TRBV9	ASSVTSGTNGELF
many	TRBV12-5	ASALGTKKGQAIYEQY
many	TRBV4-3	ASSQGHDTYNEQF
few	TRBV2	ASSNAKNTEAF
few	TRBV5-6	ASSLSGTGIWDGAF
-	TRBV4-3	ASSQDPGRGGETQY
many	TRBV5-1	ASSLEQWGVIRNEQF
medium-sized	TRBV4-3	ASSPGPGQGSEKLF
-	TRBV7-6	ASSPTPGQGFTETQY
-	TRBV7-9	ASSLGGGDNSPLH
many	TRBV2	AMRGEYEQY
many	TRBV6-5	ASSVEGARYEQY
many	TRBV6-1	ASSDLTGLNEQF
few	TRBV5-1	ASSSGFLREKLF
-	TRBV29-1	SVETGPLGTEQF
-	TRBV13	ASSQRSGGGYT
-	TRBV20-1	SARDSPTEKLF
-	TRBV3-1	ASSQLAGGVGELF
many	TRBV29-1	SAEQGAYTEAF